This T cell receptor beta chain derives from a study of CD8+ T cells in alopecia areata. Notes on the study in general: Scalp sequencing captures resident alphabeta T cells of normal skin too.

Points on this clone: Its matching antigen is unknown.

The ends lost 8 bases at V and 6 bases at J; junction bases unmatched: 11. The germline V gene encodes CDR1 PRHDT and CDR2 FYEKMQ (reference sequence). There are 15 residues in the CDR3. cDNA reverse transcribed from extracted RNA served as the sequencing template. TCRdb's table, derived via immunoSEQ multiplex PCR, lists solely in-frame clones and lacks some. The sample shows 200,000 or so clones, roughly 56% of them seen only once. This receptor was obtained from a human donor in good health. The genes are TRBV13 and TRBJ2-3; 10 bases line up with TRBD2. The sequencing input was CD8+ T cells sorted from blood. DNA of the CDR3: TGTGCCAGCGCGCTCAGCGGGGGGGCCCTTGATACGCAGTATTTT. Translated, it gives CASALSGGALDTQYF. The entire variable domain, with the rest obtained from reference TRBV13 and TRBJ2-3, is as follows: AAGVIQSPRHLIKEKRETATLKCYPIPRHDTVYWYQQGPGQDPQFLISFYEKMQSDKGSIPDRFSAQQFSDYHSELNMSSLELGDSALYFCASALSGGALDTQYFGPGTRLTVL.